The 15 T cell receptor beta chains reported below all come from one sample, sequenced in a study of monozygotic twins with inflammatory bowel disease. TCRdb processed the 5' RACE reads again and assigns one entry to each CDR3 protein, with no DNA. Its table records about 210,000 distinct CDR3 sequences. Input material: blood. These receptor sequences come from a human donor with ulcerative colitis or Crohn's disease, or a healthy co-twin of an affected twin (not recorded which).

This chain's CDR3 is CASSPDRDRDEQFF. This chain uses TRBV27 with TRBJ2-1; TCRdb indicates TRBD1, and absent DNA this call remains unverified. The length of the CDR3 is 14 residues. The V gene's germline CDR1 is MNHEY and CDR2 SMNVEV (reference sequence).

J is TRBJ1-5 and V is TRBV19; TCRdb calls TRBD1, which cannot be checked without DNA. There are 17 residues in the CDR3. Germline assignment: CDR1 LNHDA and CDR2 SQIVND (reference sequence). CDR3 sequence: CASSHSGTGIDKQPQHF.

CDR3: CASSLWSLGEIRNSPLHF. The chain uses TRBV5-1 and TRBJ1-6; TCRdb selects TRBD1, and the lack of DNA leaves this call unchecked. The V gene's germline CDR1 is SGHRS and CDR2 YFSETQ. The CDR3 sequence is 18 residues long.

The chain is built from TRBV7-8 and TRBJ2-2. Per the germline V gene, CDR1 is SGHVS and CDR2 is FQNEAQ. The CDR3 has 15 residues. The CDR3 region is CASSFGEFSTGELFF.

The rearrangement uses TRBV6-5 and TRBJ1-1; there is no DNA to check the TCRdb D call of TRBD1. The CDR3 has 14 amino acids. Germline CDR1 is MNHEY and CDR2 is SVGAGI. CDR3 amino acids: CASSLDSVNTEAFF.

The rearrangement uses TRBV12-3 or TRBV12-4 and TRBJ1-5. This CDR3 comprises 16 residues. The CDR3 protein is CASSLAGWGSNQPQHF.

The V call is TRBV7-2, the J call TRBJ1-1; the D call from TCRdb, TRBD1, cannot be confirmed without DNA. This CDR3 contains 13 residues. Per the germline V gene, CDR1 is SGHTA and CDR2 is FQGNSA. The CDR3 spells CASSWTEDTEAFF.

The rearrangement joins TRBV7-2 to TRBJ2-1. Germline CDR1 and CDR2: SGHTA and FQGNSA. This CDR3 contains 15 residues. The CDR3 spells CASSPSGSPYNEQFF.

The gene calls are TRBV5-1 and TRBJ2-1; there is no DNA to check the TCRdb D call of TRBD2. This CDR3 spans 15 amino acids. The germline CDR1 and CDR2 sequences are SGHRS and YFSETQ. This chain's CDR3 is CASSWGAGYGDEQFF.

V gene TRBV7-9 combines with J gene TRBJ1-5. There are 12 residues in the CDR3. Germline-derived CDR1 and CDR2 are SEHNR and FQNEAQ (reference sequence). The CDR3 region is CASSTVNQPQHF.

This chain joins TRBV5-1 and TRBJ2-5. The germline gives CDR1 SGHRS, CDR2 YFSETQ. The CDR3 has 11 amino acids. CDR3 in amino acids: CASTLQETQYF.

V and J are TRBV3-1 and TRBJ2-3. This CDR3 comprises 15 residues. Germline CDR1 is LGHDT and CDR2 is YNNKEL (reference sequence). The CDR3 region is CASSLLPTTTDTQYF.

The chain employs TRBV5-4 and TRBJ1-2; lacking DNA, the TRBD1 call made by TCRdb goes unchecked. CDR3 length equals 13 residues. The germline V gene has CDR1 SGHNT and CDR2 YYREEE (reference sequence). The CDR3 sequence is CASSFSDRNGYTF.

The rearrangement joins TRBV20-1 to TRBJ1-5. Looked up from germline, CDR1 is DFQATT and CDR2 is SNEGSKA (reference sequence). The CDR3 runs 13 residues. CDR3 residues: CSAISGTGQPQHF.

The chain joins TRBV6-6 to TRBJ2-5; TCRdb returns TRBD1, unconfirmable since there is no DNA. The CDR3 has 14 amino acids. Germline loops: CDR1 MNHNY, CDR2 SVGAGI (reference sequence). CDR3 sequence: CASSSIRGQETQYF.